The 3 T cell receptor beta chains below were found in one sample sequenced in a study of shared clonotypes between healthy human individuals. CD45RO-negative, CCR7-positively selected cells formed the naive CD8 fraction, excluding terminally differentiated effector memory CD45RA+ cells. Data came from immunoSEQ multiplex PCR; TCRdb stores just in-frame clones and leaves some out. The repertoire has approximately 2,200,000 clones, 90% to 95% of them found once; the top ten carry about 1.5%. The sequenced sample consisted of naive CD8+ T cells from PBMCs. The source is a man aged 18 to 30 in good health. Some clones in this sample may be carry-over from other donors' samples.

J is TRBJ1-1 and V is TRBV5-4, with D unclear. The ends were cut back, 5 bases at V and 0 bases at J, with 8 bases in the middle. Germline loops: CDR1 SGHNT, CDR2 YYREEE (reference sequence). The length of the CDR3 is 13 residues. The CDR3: CASSPGVNTEAFF. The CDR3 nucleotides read TGTGCCAGCAGTCCTGGGGTGAACACTGAAGCTTTCTTT. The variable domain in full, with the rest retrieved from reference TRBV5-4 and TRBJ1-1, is ETGVTQSPTHLIKTRGQQVTLRCSSQSGHNTVSWYQQALGQGPQFIFQYYREEENGRGNFPPRFSGLQFPNYSSELNVNALELDDSALYLCASSPGVNTEAFFGQGTRLTVV.

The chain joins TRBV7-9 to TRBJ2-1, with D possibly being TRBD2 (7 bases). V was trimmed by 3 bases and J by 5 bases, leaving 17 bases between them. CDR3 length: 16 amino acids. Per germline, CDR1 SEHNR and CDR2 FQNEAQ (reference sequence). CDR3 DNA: TGTGCCAGCAGCTTTCCTGATAGGGGGAGGGACAATGAGCAGTTCTTC. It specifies CASSFPDRGRDNEQFF.

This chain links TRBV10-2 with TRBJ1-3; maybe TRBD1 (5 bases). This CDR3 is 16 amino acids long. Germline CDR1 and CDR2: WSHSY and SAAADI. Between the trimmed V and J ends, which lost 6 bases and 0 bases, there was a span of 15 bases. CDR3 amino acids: CASSARTGDSGNTIYF. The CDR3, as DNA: TGCGCCAGCAGCGCGAGAACGGGGGACTCTGGAAACACCATATATTTT.